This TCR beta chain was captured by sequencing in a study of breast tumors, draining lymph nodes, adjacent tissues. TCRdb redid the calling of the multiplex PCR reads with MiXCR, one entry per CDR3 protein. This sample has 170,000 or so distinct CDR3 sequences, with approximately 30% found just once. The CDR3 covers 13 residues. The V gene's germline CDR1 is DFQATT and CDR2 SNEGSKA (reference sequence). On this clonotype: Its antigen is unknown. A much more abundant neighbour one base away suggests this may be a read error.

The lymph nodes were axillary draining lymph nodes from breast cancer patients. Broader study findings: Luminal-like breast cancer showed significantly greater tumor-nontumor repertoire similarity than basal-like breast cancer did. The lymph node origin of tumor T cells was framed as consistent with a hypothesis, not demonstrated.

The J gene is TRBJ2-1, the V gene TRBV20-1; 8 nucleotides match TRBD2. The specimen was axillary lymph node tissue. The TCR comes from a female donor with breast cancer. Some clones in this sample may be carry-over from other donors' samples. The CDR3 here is CSASGTSHNAQFF. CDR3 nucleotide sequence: TGCAGTGCTAGCGGGACTAGTCACAATGCGCAGTTCTTC.